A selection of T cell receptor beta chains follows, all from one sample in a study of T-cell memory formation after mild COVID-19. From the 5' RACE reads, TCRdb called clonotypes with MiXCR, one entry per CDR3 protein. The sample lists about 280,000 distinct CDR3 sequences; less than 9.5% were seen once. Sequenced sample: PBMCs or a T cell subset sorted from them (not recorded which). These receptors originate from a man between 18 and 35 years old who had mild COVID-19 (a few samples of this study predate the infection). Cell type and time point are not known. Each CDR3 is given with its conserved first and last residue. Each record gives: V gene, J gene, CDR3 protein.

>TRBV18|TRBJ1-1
CASQSVGTEAFF
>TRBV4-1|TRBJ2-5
CASSHVPPRHQETQYF
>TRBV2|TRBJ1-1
CASSLRVDTEAFF
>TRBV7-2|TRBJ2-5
CASSWGQGETQYF
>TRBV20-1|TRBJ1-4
CSAWTGVFEKLFF
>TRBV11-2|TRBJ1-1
CASSLEGQGGGAFF
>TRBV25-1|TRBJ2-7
CASSEPGTGGHEQYF
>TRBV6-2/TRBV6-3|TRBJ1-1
CASSSAENTEAFF
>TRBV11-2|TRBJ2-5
CASSQWGTGYTTQYF
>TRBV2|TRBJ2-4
CASSTRGGRDIQYF
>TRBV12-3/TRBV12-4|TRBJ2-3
CASSTLGSDTQYF
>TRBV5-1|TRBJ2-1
CASSLVGLSEQFF
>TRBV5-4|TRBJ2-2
CASSVPAGELFF
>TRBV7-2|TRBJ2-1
CASSLIRGRQFPKFF
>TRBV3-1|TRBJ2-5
CASSQVASEETQYF
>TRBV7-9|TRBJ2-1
CASSLLTGFFNEQFF
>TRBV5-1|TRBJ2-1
CASSPRGSGGWNEQFF
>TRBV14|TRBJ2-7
CASSQRFPYEQYF
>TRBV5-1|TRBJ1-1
CASRPRRVDTEAFF
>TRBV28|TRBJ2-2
CASSLEGTGELFF
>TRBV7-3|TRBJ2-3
CASSFSTLDTQYF
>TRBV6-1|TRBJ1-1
CASGTFGAFF
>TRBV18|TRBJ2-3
CASSPKGDASDTQYF
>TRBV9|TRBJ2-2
CASSVGANTGELFF
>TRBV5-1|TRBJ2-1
CASSLTPDRGPNEQFF
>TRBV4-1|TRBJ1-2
CASSQTPGHANYGYTF
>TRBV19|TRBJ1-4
CASRPSEGKLFF
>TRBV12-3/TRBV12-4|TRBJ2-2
CASTLRRDRGGTGELFF
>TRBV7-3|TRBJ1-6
CASSFAGRGHNSPLHF
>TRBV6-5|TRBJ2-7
CASSRPSGAYEQYF
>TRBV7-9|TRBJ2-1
CASSPRSRDSSALSDEQFF
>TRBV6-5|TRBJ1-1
CASSPLRDRLLNTEAFF
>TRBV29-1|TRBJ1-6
CSVGADRNSPLHF
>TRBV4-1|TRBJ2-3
CASSQEELASATQYF
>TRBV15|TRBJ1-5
CATSRGIEQGYQPQHF
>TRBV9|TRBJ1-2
CASSEQGSGYGYTF
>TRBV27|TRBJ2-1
CASNNRVEQFF
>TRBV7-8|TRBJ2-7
CASRAGYEQYF
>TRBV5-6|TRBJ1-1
CASSLGHHPFF
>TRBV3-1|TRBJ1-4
CASSHRTELFF
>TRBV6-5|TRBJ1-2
CASRRPGVSNYGYTF
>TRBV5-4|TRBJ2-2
CASSLGVSAGELFF
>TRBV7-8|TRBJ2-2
CASSLEGSGEYTGELFF
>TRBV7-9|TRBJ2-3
CASSAGGTTDTQYF
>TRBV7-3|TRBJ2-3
CASRASGGGDTQYF
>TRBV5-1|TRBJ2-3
CASSFRLGQGRDTQYF
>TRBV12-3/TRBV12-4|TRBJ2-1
CASSSGRLAGDYNEQFF
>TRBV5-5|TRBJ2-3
CASSPTGTGKPDTQYF
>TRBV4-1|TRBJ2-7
CASSQVPEYRTYEQYF
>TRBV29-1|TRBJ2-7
CSVEIGEGYEQYF
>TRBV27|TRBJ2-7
CASSLRGNEQYF
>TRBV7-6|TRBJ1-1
CASSSSVQLNTEAFF
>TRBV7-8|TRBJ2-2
CASSPDRVTGELFF
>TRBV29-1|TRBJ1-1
CSVEGRPNTEAFF
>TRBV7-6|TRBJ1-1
CASSLAPAGTEAFF